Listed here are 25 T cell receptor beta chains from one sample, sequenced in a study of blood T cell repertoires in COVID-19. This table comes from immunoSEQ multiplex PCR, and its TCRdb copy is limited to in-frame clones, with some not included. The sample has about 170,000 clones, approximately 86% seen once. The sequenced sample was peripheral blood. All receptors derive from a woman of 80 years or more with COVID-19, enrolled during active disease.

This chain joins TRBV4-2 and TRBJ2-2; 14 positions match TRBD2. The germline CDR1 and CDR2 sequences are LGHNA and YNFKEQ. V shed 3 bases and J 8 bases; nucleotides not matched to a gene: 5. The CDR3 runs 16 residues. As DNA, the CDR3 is TGTGCCAGCAGCCAGGCGGGACTAGCGGGAGAAGGGGAGCTGTTTTTT. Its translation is CASSQAGLAGEGELFF.

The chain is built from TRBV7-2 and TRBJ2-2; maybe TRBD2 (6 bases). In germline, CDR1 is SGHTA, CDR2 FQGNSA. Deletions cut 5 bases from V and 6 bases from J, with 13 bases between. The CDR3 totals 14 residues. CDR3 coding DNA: TGTGCCAGCAGCCCACTTACTAGCTCCGGGGAGCTGTTTTTT. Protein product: CASSPLTSSGELFF.

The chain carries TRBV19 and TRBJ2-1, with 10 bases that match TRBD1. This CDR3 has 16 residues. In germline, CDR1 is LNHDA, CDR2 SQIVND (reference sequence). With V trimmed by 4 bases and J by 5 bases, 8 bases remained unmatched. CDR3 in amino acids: CASSNTGTGVNNEQFF. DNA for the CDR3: TGTGCCAGTAGTAATACCGGGACAGGGGTCAACAATGAGCAGTTCTTC.

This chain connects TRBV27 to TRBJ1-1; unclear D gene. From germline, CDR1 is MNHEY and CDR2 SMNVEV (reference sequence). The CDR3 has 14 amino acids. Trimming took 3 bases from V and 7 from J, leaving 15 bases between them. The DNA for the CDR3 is TGTGCCAGCAGTTTCCACGCCGCCAGCGGTGAAGCTTTCTTT. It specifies CASSFHAASGEAFF.

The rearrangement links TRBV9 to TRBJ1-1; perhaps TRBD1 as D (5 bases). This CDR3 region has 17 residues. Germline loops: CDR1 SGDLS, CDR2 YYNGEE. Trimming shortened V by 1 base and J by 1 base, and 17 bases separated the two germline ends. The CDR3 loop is CASSVIYPGLGNTEAFF. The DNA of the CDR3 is TGTGCCAGCAGCGTAATTTATCCAGGGCTCGGGAACACTGAAGCTTTCTTT.

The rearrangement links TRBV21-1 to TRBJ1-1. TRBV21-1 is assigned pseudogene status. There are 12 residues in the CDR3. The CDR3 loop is CANSSTRTEAFF. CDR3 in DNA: TGTGCCAACTCGTCAACGCGGACTGAAGCTTTCTTT.

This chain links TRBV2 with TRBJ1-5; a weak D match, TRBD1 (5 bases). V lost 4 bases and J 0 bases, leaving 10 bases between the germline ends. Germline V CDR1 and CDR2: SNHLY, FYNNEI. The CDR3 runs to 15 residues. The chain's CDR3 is CASSGGGLSNQPQHF. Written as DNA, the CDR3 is TGTGCCAGCAGTGGGGGGGGACTTAGCAATCAGCCCCAGCATTTT.

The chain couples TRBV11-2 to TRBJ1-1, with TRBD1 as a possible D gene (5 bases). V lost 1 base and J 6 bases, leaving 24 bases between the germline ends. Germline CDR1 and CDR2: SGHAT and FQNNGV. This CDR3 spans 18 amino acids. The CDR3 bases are TGTGCCAGCAGCTTAGCGTCGGGTTGGTCAGGGTATATCCCTGAAGCTTTCTTT. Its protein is CASSLASGWSGYIPEAFF.

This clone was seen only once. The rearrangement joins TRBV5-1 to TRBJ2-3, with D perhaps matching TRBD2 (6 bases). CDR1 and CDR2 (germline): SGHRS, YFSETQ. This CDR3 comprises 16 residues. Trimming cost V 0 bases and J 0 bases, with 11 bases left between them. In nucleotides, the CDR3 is TGCGCCAGCAGCTTGGCCCTAGGGACTAGCACAGATACGCAGTATTTT. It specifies CASSLALGTSTDTQYF.

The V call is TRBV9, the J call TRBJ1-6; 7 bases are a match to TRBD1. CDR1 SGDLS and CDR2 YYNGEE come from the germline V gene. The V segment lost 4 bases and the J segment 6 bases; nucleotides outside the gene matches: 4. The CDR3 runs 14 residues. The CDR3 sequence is CASSSGTVNSPLHF. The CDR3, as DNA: TGTGCCAGCAGCTCAGGGACAGTTAATTCACCCCTCCACTTT. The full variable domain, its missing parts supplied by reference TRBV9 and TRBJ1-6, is DSGVTQTPKHLITATGQRVTLRCSPRSGDLSVYWYQQSLDQGLQFLIQYYNGEERAKGNILERFSAQQFPDLHSELNLSSLELGDSALYFCASSSGTVNSPLHFGNGTRLTVT.

CDR3 nucleotide sequence: TGTGCCAGCACCCCGGACAGCTACCCCTACGAGCAGTACTTC. Amino acids: CASTPDSYPYEQYF. V and J are TRBV7-2 and TRBJ2-7; tentatively, D is TRBD1 (6 bases). Germline lookup yields CDR1 SGHTA and CDR2 FQGNSA. This CDR3 comprises 14 residues. V was clipped by 7 bases and J by 2 bases, with 15 bases between them.

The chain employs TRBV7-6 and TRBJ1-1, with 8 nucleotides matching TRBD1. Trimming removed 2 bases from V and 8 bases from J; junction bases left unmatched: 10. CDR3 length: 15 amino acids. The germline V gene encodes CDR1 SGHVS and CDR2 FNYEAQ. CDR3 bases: TGTGCCAGCAGCTTACCGGGACAGGCGCCGGAAGAAGCTTTCTTT. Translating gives CASSLPGQAPEEAFF. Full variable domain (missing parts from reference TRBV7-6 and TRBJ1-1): GAGVSQSPRYKVTKRGQDVALRCDPISGHVSLYWYRQALGQGPEFLTYFNYEAQQDKSGLPNDRFSAERPEGSISTLTIQRTEQRDSAMYRCASSLPGQAPEEAFFGQGTRLTVV.

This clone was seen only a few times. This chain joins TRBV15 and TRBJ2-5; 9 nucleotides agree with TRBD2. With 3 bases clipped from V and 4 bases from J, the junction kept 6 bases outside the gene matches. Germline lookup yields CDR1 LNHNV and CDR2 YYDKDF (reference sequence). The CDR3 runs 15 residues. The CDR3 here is CATSRNARGGETQYF. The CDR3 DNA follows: TGTGCCACCAGCAGGAACGCGCGGGGGGGAGAGACCCAGTACTTC.

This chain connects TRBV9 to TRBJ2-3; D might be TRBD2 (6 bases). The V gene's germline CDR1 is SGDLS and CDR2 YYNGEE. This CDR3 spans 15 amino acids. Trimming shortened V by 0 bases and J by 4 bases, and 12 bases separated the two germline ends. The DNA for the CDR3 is TGTGCCAGCAGCGTAGCTACGGGAGCCCCAGATACGCAGTATTTT. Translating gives CASSVATGAPDTQYF. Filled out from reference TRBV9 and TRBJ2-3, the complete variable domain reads DSGVTQTPKHLITATGQRVTLRCSPRSGDLSVYWYQQSLDQGLQFLIQYYNGEERAKGNILERFSAQQFPDLHSELNLSSLELGDSALYFCASSVATGAPDTQYFGPGTRLTVL.

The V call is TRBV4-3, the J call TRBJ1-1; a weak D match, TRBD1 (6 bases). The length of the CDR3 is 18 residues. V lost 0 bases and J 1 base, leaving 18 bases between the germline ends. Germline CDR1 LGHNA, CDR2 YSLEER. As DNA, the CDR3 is TGCGCCAGCAGCCAAGAAGGGGGTTTGGCAACCCCGAACACTGAAGCTTTCTTT. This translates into CASSQEGGLATPNTEAFF.

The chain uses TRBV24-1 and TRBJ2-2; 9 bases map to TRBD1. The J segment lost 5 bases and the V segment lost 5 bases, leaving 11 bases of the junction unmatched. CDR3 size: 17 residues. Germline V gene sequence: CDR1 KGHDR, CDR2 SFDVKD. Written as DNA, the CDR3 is TGTGCCACCAGTGGTCCCGCGGGACAGGGAAGGACCGGGGAGCTGTTTTTT. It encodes CATSGPAGQGRTGELFF.

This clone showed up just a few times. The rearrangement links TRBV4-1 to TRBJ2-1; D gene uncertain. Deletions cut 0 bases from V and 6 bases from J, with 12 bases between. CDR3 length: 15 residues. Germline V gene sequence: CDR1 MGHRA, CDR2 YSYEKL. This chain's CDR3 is CASSQEIVVPNEQFF. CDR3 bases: TGCGCCAGCAGCCAAGAGATAGTGGTACCCAATGAGCAGTTCTTC.

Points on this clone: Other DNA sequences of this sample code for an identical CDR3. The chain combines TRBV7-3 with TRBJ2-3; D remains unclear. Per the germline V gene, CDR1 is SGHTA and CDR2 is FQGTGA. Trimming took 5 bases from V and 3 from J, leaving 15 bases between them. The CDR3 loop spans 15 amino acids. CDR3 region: CASSTSGSGTDTQYF. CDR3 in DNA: TGTGCCAGCAGCACCTCCGGGTCTGGGACAGATACGCAGTATTTT.

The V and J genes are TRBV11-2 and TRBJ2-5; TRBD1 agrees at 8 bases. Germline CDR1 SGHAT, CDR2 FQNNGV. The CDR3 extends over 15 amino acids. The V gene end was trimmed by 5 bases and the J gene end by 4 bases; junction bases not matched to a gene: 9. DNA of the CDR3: TGTGCCAGCAGCAACCAAGGACAGGGAAGAGAGACCCAGTACTTC. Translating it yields CASSNQGQGRETQYF.

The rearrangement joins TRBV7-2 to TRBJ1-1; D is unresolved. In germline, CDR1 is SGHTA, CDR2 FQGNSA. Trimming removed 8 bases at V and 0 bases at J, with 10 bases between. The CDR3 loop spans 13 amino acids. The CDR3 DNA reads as TGTGCCAGCGGGCGCAACATGAACACTGAAGCTTTCTTT. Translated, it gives CASGRNMNTEAFF.

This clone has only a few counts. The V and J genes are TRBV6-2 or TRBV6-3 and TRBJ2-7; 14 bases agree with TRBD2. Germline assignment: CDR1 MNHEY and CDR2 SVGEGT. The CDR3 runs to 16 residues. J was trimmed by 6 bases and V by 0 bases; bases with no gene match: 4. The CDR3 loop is CASSYSPGLAGAEQYF. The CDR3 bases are TGTGCCAGCAGTTACTCTCCGGGACTAGCGGGAGCCGAGCAGTACTTC.

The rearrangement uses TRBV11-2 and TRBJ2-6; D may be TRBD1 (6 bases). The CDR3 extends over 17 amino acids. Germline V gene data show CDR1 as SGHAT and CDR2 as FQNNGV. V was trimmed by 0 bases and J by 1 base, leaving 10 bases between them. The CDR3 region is CASSLEGHLSGANVLTF. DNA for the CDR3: TGTGCCAGCAGCTTAGAGGGACACTTATCTGGGGCCAACGTCCTGACTTTC.

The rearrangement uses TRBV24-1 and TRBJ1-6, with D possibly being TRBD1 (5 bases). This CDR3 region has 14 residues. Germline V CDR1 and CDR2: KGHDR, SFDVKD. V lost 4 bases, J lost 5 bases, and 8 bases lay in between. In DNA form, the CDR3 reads TGTGCCACCAGTGACCGGACACATAATTCACCCCTCCACTTT. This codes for CATSDRTHNSPLHF.

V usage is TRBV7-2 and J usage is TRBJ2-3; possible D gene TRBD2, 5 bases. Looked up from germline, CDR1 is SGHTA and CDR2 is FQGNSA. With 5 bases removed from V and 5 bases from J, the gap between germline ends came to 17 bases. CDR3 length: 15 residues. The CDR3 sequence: CASSARLRSIDTQYF. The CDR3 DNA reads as TGTGCCAGCAGCGCCCGACTAAGGTCAATAGATACGCAGTATTTT.

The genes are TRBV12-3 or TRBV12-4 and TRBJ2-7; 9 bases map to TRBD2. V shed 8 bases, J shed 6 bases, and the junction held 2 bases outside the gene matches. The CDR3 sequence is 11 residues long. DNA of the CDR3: TGTGCCAGCGGAGCGGGGGGCGAGCAGTACTTC. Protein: CASGAGGEQYF.